Below, 22 T cell receptor beta chains from the same sample are listed, as sequenced in a study of blood T cells in healthy people across ages (dated by TCRdb to between 2014 and 2017). The library was generated by 5' RACE. Sequenced on an Illumina HiSeq 2500. The second PCR ran for roughly 7 to 11 cycles and used a J-beta primer mix along with a sample-barcoded 5' primer. TCRdb itself trimmed the public reads at Q25 with fastp, ran MiXCR and retained productive beta chains. For every CDR3 protein sequence, its rows merge into one entry that carries the most common genes and DNA. Within this sample are some 1.5 million distinct CDR3 sequences, with 28% of them counted one time only. Roughly 8% of the sample is taken by the ten largest. Sample: blood. All receptors derive from a woman aged 25-40 years in good health.

This clonotype showed up just once. The J gene is TRBJ2-1, the V gene TRBV24-1; no clear D gene. Trimming cost V 5 bases and J 4 bases, with 11 bases left between them. CDR3 length equals 14 residues. Germline V gene sequence: CDR1 KGHDR, CDR2 SFDVKD. The CDR3 bases are TGTGCCACCAGTGTCTCCTTTGGGTACAATGAGCAGTTCTTC. Its translation: CATSVSFGYNEQFF.

The gene calls are TRBV20-1 and TRBJ2-3, with TRBD1 matching over 10 bases. The J segment lost 6 bases and the V segment lost 6 bases, leaving 12 bases of the junction unmatched. The CDR3 contains 15 residues. The V gene's germline CDR1 is DFQATT and CDR2 SNEGSKA (reference sequence). The CDR3 DNA reads TGCAGTGCACCTAAAGACAGGGGGCCGGCGGATACGCAGTATTTT. This translates into CSAPKDRGPADTQYF.

The rearrangement links TRBV14 to TRBJ2-7; D call uncertain. CDR3 size: 13 residues. CDR1 and CDR2 from the germline V gene are SGHDN and FVKESK. Trimming shortened V by 4 bases and J by 4 bases, and 11 bases separated the two germline ends. The DNA of the CDR3 is TGTGCCAGCAGCCCCCCTGGGTGGTACGAGCAGTACTTC. Translation: CASSPPGWYEQYF.

This clonotype was counted many times. This chain connects TRBV10-2 to TRBJ2-4; 7 nucleotides match TRBD2. The CDR3 has 14 amino acids. The J segment lost 6 bases and the V segment lost 6 bases, leaving 8 bases of the junction unmatched. Germline assignment: CDR1 WSHSY and CDR2 SAAADI. The CDR3 nucleotides read TGCGCCAGCAGCGACCGGAGCGGGATAAACATTCAGTACTTC. Residues: CASSDRSGINIQYF.

Turning to this clonotype: A much larger clone lies a single base off, so this may be a read error. V usage is TRBV29-1 and J usage is TRBJ2-1; D is perhaps TRBD2 (6 bases). V was cut by 0 bases and J by 10 bases, with 16 bases left in between. CDR1 and CDR2 (germline): SQVTM, ANQGSEA. CDR3 length equals 14 residues. The CDR3 loop reads CSVEDGGNSYEQFF. The CDR3 nucleotides read TGCAGCGTTGAAGATGGGGGGAATTCCTACGAGCAGTTCTTC.

A few counts support this clonotype. The rearrangement joins TRBV9 to TRBJ1-5; D call uncertain. V was trimmed by 0 bases and J by 4 bases, leaving 11 bases between them. The germline V gene encodes CDR1 SGDLS and CDR2 YYNGEE. The CDR3 extends over 15 amino acids. The CDR3 loop reads CASSVGPELNQPQHF. CDR3 bases: TGTGCCAGCAGCGTAGGACCAGAACTTAATCAGCCCCAGCATTTT.

The chain is built from TRBV10-2 and TRBJ2-1; possible D gene TRBD1, 6 bases. The CDR3 contains 13 residues. The germline V gene encodes CDR1 WSHSY and CDR2 SAAADI. With 6 bases removed from V and 10 bases from J, the gap between germline ends came to 16 bases. CDR3 DNA sequence: TGCGCCAGCAGCGTACAGGGAACCCACGAGCAGTTCTTC. Amino acid sequence: CASSVQGTHEQFF.

In its sample, this clonotype was seen a few times. Mismatch with germline at one junction end may stem from a read error. The rearrangement uses TRBV3-1 and TRBJ2-7; perhaps TRBD2 as D (5 bases). The CDR3 has 14 amino acids. Germline-derived CDR1 and CDR2 are LGHDT and YNNKEL (reference sequence). The CDR3 nucleotides read TGTGCCATCAGCCAAAGACGGGATTACTACGAGCAGTACTTC. Translating it yields CAISQRRDYYEQYF.

For this clonotype: One junction end does not reproduce the germline sequence, and a read error may be involved. The J gene is TRBJ1-5, the V gene TRBV7-9; D not certain. The CDR3 covers 15 residues. CDR1 and CDR2 (germline): SEHNR, FQNEAQ (reference sequence). CDR3 coding DNA: TGTGCCAGCAGCTTCGGAGACACTAGCGATCAGCCCCAGCATTTT. Translation gives CASSFGDTSDQPQHF.

This clonotype was counted between two and nine times. The chain uses TRBV20-1 and TRBJ1-4; D ambiguous. The V and J ends lost 1 base and 0 bases respectively, with 9 bases between them. CDR3 size: 15 residues. Germline V gives CDR1 DFQATT, CDR2 SNEGSKA (reference sequence). In nucleotides, the CDR3 is TGCAGTGCTAGAGTGATCAAAGCAACTAATGAAAAACTGTTTTTT. This encodes CSARVIKATNEKLFF.

This clonotype was counted a few times. The chain carries TRBV7-2 and TRBJ2-1; 8 nucleotides agree with TRBD2. The J segment lost 7 bases and the V segment lost 6 bases, leaving 11 bases of the junction unmatched. This CDR3 contains 15 residues. The germline gives CDR1 SGHTA, CDR2 FQGNSA. The CDR3: CASRRISGRGNEQFF. In DNA, the CDR3 is TGTGCCAGCAGACGGATCAGCGGGAGAGGGAATGAGCAGTTCTTC. The variable domain in full, with the rest retrieved from reference TRBV7-2 and TRBJ2-1, is GAGVSQSPSNKVTEKGKDVELRCDPISGHTALYWYRQSLGQGLEFLIYFQGNSAPDKSGLPSDRFSAERTGGSVSTLTIQRTQQEDSAVYLCASRRISGRGNEQFFGPGTRLTVL.

The chain combines TRBV6-5 with TRBJ2-1; 10 nucleotides line up with TRBD2. This CDR3 has 15 amino acids. Germline V gene lookup returns CDR1 MNHEY and CDR2 SVGAGI. The V gene end was trimmed by 5 bases and the J gene end by 6 bases; junction bases not matched to a gene: 7. This CDR3 reads CASSRTSGTSNEQFF. The DNA of the CDR3 is TGTGCCAGCAGTCGGACTAGCGGAACATCCAATGAGCAGTTCTTC.

The genes are TRBV29-1 and TRBJ1-2, with TRBD1 as a possible D gene (6 bases). This CDR3 comprises 14 residues. Trimming pared 7 bases from V and 7 bases from J, leaving 22 bases between. Looked up from germline, CDR1 is SQVTM and CDR2 is ANQGSEA. CDR3 nucleotides: TGCAGCGCCGACAGGACCCGGGCGCGATTTGGCTACACCTTC. It is translated as CSADRTRARFGYTF.

The chain combines TRBV27 with TRBJ1-2, with a tentative D call TRBD1 (5 bases). The CDR3 extends over 15 amino acids. Trimming stripped 4 bases from V and 2 bases from J, with 14 bases between. From germline, CDR1 is MNHEY and CDR2 SMNVEV (reference sequence). The CDR3: CASSSHPAGNYGYTF. The CDR3 region has the DNA TGTGCCAGCAGTTCACACCCCGCAGGGAACTATGGCTACACCTTC.

Only a few counts were recorded for this clonotype. This chain connects TRBV29-1 to TRBJ1-2; maybe TRBD1 (5 bases). Germline CDR1 is SQVTM and CDR2 is ANQGSEA. V was pared by 1 base and J by 4 bases, with 10 bases between. This CDR3 comprises 13 residues. Written as DNA, the CDR3 is TGCAGCGTTGAAGTCCAGGGCGGCTATGGCTACACCTTC. Amino acids: CSVEVQGGYGYTF.

The rearrangement joins TRBV14 to TRBJ1-1; the D gene is possibly TRBD1 (5 bases). The CDR3 runs to 13 residues. CDR1 and CDR2 (germline): SGHDN, FVKESK. Trimming shortened V by 3 bases and J by 5 bases, and 10 bases separated the two germline ends. The CDR3: CASSQGGWTEAFF. The CDR3 region has the DNA TGTGCCAGCAGCCAGGGGGGATGGACTGAAGCTTTCTTT. The entire variable domain, with the rest obtained from reference TRBV14 and TRBJ1-1, is as follows: EAGVTQFPSHSVIEKGQTVTLRCDPISGHDNLYWYRRVMGKEIKFLLHFVKESKQDESGMPNNRFLAERTGGTYSTLKVQPAELEDSGVYFCASSQGGWTEAFFGQGTRLTVV.

This clonotype was seen only a few times. V usage is TRBV11-2 and J usage is TRBJ2-1; 10 nucleotides line up with TRBD2. V lost 3 bases, J lost 5 bases, and 31 bases stayed unmatched. CDR3 length: 24 residues. Per the germline V gene, CDR1 is SGHAT and CDR2 is FQNNGV. CDR3 in amino acids: CASSFPLMKGLAGANRTPNNEQFF. The CDR3 DNA reads as TGTGCCAGCAGCTTTCCTCTTATGAAAGGGCTAGCGGGAGCAAACCGGACCCCCAACAATGAGCAGTTCTTC.

This clonotype was seen more than once but under ten times. V usage is TRBV15 and J usage is TRBJ1-6; D is unresolved. From germline, CDR1 is LNHNV and CDR2 YYDKDF (reference sequence). The V end lost 0 bases, the J end lost 10 bases, and 7 bases lay between the germline ends. This CDR3 spans 13 amino acids. The CDR3 bases are TGTGCCACCAGCAGAGAGGGGAACTCACCCCTCCACTTT. It specifies CATSREGNSPLHF.

In this sample, this clonotype turned up a few times. The chain combines TRBV9 with TRBJ2-2; D remains ambiguous. This CDR3 contains 16 residues. The germline V and J ends were trimmed by 2 bases and 8 bases, with 19 bases remaining between them. Looked up from germline, CDR1 is SGDLS and CDR2 is YYNGEE. DNA of the CDR3: TGTGCCAGCAGCGTCACTACGTCAGACCCTCGAGGGGAGCTGTTTTTT. Translating it yields CASSVTTSDPRGELFF.

The rearrangement joins TRBV5-5 to TRBJ2-5; no reliable D call. The CDR3 sequence is 14 residues long. The germline V gene encodes CDR1 SGHKS and CDR2 YYEKEE (reference sequence). V was pared by 0 bases and J by 5 bases, with 11 bases between. The CDR3 spells CASSLDGWLETQYF. DNA for the CDR3: TGTGCCAGCAGCTTGGATGGGTGGTTGGAGACCCAGTACTTC.

This clonotype was counted between two and nine times. The J gene is TRBJ1-6, the V gene TRBV5-1; no definite D call. CDR3 length equals 13 residues. Germline assignment: CDR1 SGHRS and CDR2 YFSETQ. Trimming stripped 0 bases from V and 9 bases from J, with 7 bases between. The CDR3 DNA sequence: TGCGCCAGCAGCTTGGCCACATCTTCACCCCTCCACTTT. As protein: CASSLATSSPLHF. Complete variable domain (other parts from reference TRBV5-1 and TRBJ1-6): KAGVTQTPRYLIKTRGQQVTLSCSPISGHRSVSWYQQTPGQGLQFLFEYFSETQRNKGNFPGRFSGRQFSNSRSEMNVSTLELGDSALYLCASSLATSSPLHFGNGTRLTVT.

This chain links TRBV9 with TRBJ2-1; 7 bases are shared with TRBD2. V dropped 1 base and J dropped 1; count of bases not matched to a gene: 14. Germline loops: CDR1 SGDLS, CDR2 YYNGEE. There are 19 residues in the CDR3. The CDR3 nucleotides read TGTGCCAGCAGCGTAAGGAGGAAGCGGGGCCTCGCTTCCTACAATGAGCAGTTCTTC. Amino acid sequence: CASSVRRKRGLASYNEQFF.